The rows below give T cell receptor beta chains drawn from one sample of a study of cytomegalovirus exposure and HLA in healthy donors. The repertoire was sequenced with immunoSEQ multiplex PCR; TCRdb's copy has only in-frame clones and lacks some. The sample has over 90,000 clones; around 96% are singletons. Source material: PBMCs. The receptors shown here come from a woman between 18 and 29 years old in good health and CMV-seronegative. CDR3s include the opening cysteine and the closing phenylalanine or tryptophan. The D gene is left open where the match is weak. Not all rows give a size; the values are once, few, many and, for expanded clones, a class.

d_call j_call clone_size v_call cdr3_nt cdr3_aa
TRBD1 TRBJ1-1 - TRBV15 TGTGCCACCAGCAGCCGGGACAGGGACGGGCCTGAAGCTTTCTTT CATSSRDRDGPEAFF
- TRBJ1-2 - TRBV2 TGTGCCAGCAGTGAAGGCTCGGGGGGGCCCTATGGCTACACCTTC CASSEGSGGPYGYTF
TRBD2 TRBJ2-1 - TRBV18 TGTGCCAGCTCACCGGGACTAGCGGGGGGTCTCTATGAGCAGTTCTTC CASSPGLAGGLYEQFF
TRBD2 TRBJ2-7 - TRBV5-6 TGTGCCAGCAGCTGGACTGTGACGGGAGGCGAAAGCGAGCAGTACTTC CASSWTVTGGESEQYF
TRBD1 TRBJ2-5 - TRBV30 TGTGCCTGGGGTAGGGGACAGGGGTACCAAGAGACCCAGTACTTC CAWGRGQGYQETQYF
TRBD1 TRBJ2-7 few TRBV6-1 TGTGCCAGCAGTGAATCGACAGGGGGTAACTACGAGCAGTACTTC CASSESTGGNYEQYF
- TRBJ2-1 - TRBV11-3 TGTGCCAGCAGCTCCCGCGGGTATGGACGAGCCGGTGAGCAGTTCTTC CASSSRGYGRAGEQFF
TRBD2 TRBJ2-1 - TRBV28 TGTGCCAGCAGTTTCGGGGGGTCCTACAATGAGCAGTTCTTC CASSFGGSYNEQFF
TRBD2 TRBJ2-5 - TRBV7-9 TGTGCCAGCAGCGGAGCGGTTACTAGCGGCCAGGAGCAAGAGACCCAGTACTTC CASSGAVTSGQEQETQYF
- TRBJ2-7 once TRBV19 TGTGCCAGTAGTATTGGTGTCAGTAGCAGCGAGCAGTACTTC CASSIGVSSSEQYF
- TRBJ1-5 - TRBV19 TGTGCCAGTAGTATTTTCGGGGTCAATCAGCCCCAGCATTTT CASSIFGVNQPQHF
- TRBJ1-5 - TRBV6-1 TGTGCCGCCAACCGGGACACCTCATATCAGCCCCAGCATTTT CAANRDTSYQPQHF
TRBD1 TRBJ1-5 once TRBV9 TGTGCCAGCAGCTCGGGACAGGGCCTCAATCAGCCCCAGCATTTT CASSSGQGLNQPQHF
TRBD1 TRBJ2-2 - TRBV5-1 TGCGCCAGCAGTCTTAGACAGGGTGCTGCCGGGGAGCTGTTTTTT CASSLRQGAAGELFF
- TRBJ2-7 - TRBV7-9 TGTGCCAGCAGCTCCCCCGGCAGTCCGGGATCCTCCTACGAGCAGTACTTC CASSSPGSPGSSYEQYF
TRBD2 TRBJ2-5 - TRBV2 TGTGCCAGCAGAGGGGGTCTAGCGGGGGGACAAGAGACCCAGTACTTC CASRGGLAGGQETQYF
- TRBJ2-1 - TRBV25-1 TGTGCCAGCAGACTCTCGATTGAGCAGTTCTTC CASRLSIEQFF
TRBD1 TRBJ1-1 - TRBV6-5 TGTGCCAGCAGCGTAGGGGGCACCTTAAACACTGAAGCTTTCTTT CASSVGGTLNTEAFF
- TRBJ2-7 - TRBV6-6 TGTGCCAGCTTCGAGGTTTCCTACGAGCAGTACTTC CASFEVSYEQYF
- TRBJ1-1 - TRBV6-5 TGTGCCAGCAGCCCTACAGAGAACACTGAAGCTTTCTTT CASSPTENTEAFF
- TRBJ1-2 - TRBV5-4 TGTGCCAGCAGCTTGTCTCCATGGGAGGTTACCTATGGCTACACCTTC CASSLSPWEVTYGYTF
TRBD1 TRBJ1-4 - TRBV5-1 TGCGCCAGCAGCTTGGCCTCCACAGGGGCAAACGAAAAACTGTTTTTT CASSLASTGANEKLFF
TRBD1 TRBJ1-1 - TRBV29-1 TGCAGCGCAGCACAGGGGGCGGACACTGAAGCTTTCTTT CSAAQGADTEAFF
- TRBJ2-6 - TRBV27 TGTGCCAGCAGTTTAGGTGCAGTTGCTGGGGCCAACGTCCTGACTTTC CASSLGAVAGANVLTF
TRBD2 TRBJ2-1 - TRBV14 TGTGCCAGTAAAGGAGCGGGGGCTGAGCAGTTCTTC CASKGAGAEQFF
TRBD1 TRBJ1-2 - TRBV30 TGTGCCTGGGAAACAGGGGGAAACTATGGCTACACCTTC CAWETGGNYGYTF
- TRBJ2-1 - TRBV4-2 TGTGCCAGCAGCCAAGGTAGCGGCCTTACTAACAATGAGCAGTTCTTC CASSQGSGLTNNEQFF
TRBD2 TRBJ2-2 - TRBV4-1 TGCGCCAGCAGCCATCGACTAGCGAGCACCGGGGAGCTGTTTTTT CASSHRLASTGELFF
TRBD2 TRBJ2-5 once TRBV29-1 TGCAGCGTTGGACTAGCGGGGGGCCAAGAGACCCAGTACTTC CSVGLAGGQETQYF
- TRBJ2-1 - TRBV19 TGTGCCAGTAGTTCCCAGACAGGGATGGGGGGCAATGAGCAGTTCTTC CASSSQTGMGGNEQFF
- TRBJ1-2 - TRBV6-5 TGTGCCAGCAGTTACAAGTTACAGGGATCCTATGGCTACACCTTC CASSYKLQGSYGYTF
- TRBJ1-3 - TRBV9 TGTGCCAGCAGCGCCGCAGGGGTCGCTGGAAACACCATATATTTT CASSAAGVAGNTIYF
- TRBJ2-5 - TRBV5-4 TGTGCCAGCAGCTCACATAGCCTTGAGGAGACCCAGTACTTC CASSSHSLEETQYF
TRBD2 TRBJ2-1 - TRBV29-1 TGCAGCGTTGAAGGTCTAGCGGGGAACTACAATGAGCAGTTCTTC CSVEGLAGNYNEQFF
- TRBJ2-7 - TRBV4-3 TGCGCCAGCAGCCAAGACAGAACCTACGAGCAGTACTTC CASSQDRTYEQYF
TRBD2 TRBJ2-1 - TRBV10-1 TGCGCCAGCAGTGCCCTCGCTAGCGGAGTCAATGAGCAGTTCTTC CASSALASGVNEQFF
TRBD1 TRBJ1-1 once TRBV5-4 TGTGCCAGCAGCTTCGTCGGGCAGGGGGATCCCGAAGCTTTCTTT CASSFVGQGDPEAFF
TRBD2 TRBJ2-7 - TRBV4-2 TGTGCCAGCAGCCATTCAGTCTTGGGACTAGACCCCTACGAGCAGTACTTC CASSHSVLGLDPYEQYF
TRBD1 TRBJ1-4 once TRBV29-1 TGCAGCGTTGTGTTACAGGGGGACGAAAAACTGTTTTTT CSVVLQGDEKLFF
- TRBJ2-7 - TRBV15 TGTGCCACCAGCAGAAGGACGGGGTCGAAAGGGGGTAACGAGCAGTACTTC CATSRRTGSKGGNEQYF